Given below is one TCR beta chain in context. Its antigen is currently unknown. The CDR3 sequence is 14 residues long. V shed 9 bases and J shed 0 bases, with 12 bases lying between them. Germline CDR1 is LNHDA and CDR2 is SQIVND (reference sequence). This specimen comes from a study of cytomegalovirus exposure and HLA in healthy donors. Regarding the study as a whole: There were several of the most significant clusters that appeared linked to common viral pathogens in a later analysis. Some V segments could not be told apart, so they were left out, TRBV6-2 and TRBV6-3 among them. Clonal expansion was found to be greater in HLA-associated TCR beta chains than in equally common others in a later analysis. According to the study, around 160 TCR beta chains were cytomegalovirus-associated.

PCR was performed using 60 Vbeta and 13 Jbeta primers. The assay was immunoSEQ multiplex PCR, and TCRdb's table has in-frame clones only and misses some. The table records about 170,000 clones, around 62% of them present only once. The sequence came from a man in his forties in good health and CMV-seronegative. Input material: PBMCs. The chain employs TRBV19 and TRBJ1-5, with D uncertain. The DNA for the CDR3 is TGTGCCAGCACGACACTCCTTAGCAATCAGCCCCAGCATTTT. This sequence encodes CASTTLLSNQPQHF.